The 15 T cell receptor beta chains reported below all come from one sample, sequenced in a study of T cells and Merkel cell carcinoma outcomes. Profiling relied on immunoSEQ multiplex PCR, and the TCRdb table lists in-frame clones only, not all of them. The table lists over 7,500 clones, roughly 84% of them singletons. Material: tumor tissue from Merkel cell carcinoma. The receptors here all came from a human donor with Merkel cell carcinoma.

The chain uses TRBV5-1 and TRBJ2-7; 7 bases are a match to TRBD1. This CDR3 is 14 amino acids long. Germline V gene data show CDR1 as SGHRS and CDR2 as YFSETQ. The V and J ends lost 4 bases and 3 bases, in that order; junction bases with no gene match: 7. CDR3 loop: CASSQGGSLYEQYF. The CDR3 nucleotides are TGCGCCAGCAGCCAAGGGGGCAGTCTCTACGAGCAGTACTTC.

The gene calls are TRBV4-1 and TRBJ2-2, with 7 bases fitting TRBD2. V was pared by 8 bases and J by 6 bases, with 12 bases of the junction left unmatched. This CDR3 has 15 residues. CDR1 is MGHRA, CDR2 YSYEKL, per germline. The CDR3 reads CASALVGEGSGELFF. The CDR3 nucleotides are TGCGCCAGCGCCCTTGTCGGGGAGGGATCCGGGGAGCTGTTTTTT.

The chain combines TRBV5-1 with TRBJ2-7; D is perhaps TRBD2 (7 bases). The germline gives CDR1 SGHRS, CDR2 YFSETQ. Trimming stripped 0 bases from V and 6 bases from J, with 13 bases between. The CDR3 extends over 14 amino acids. As DNA, the CDR3 is TGCGCCAGCAGCTTGGGGGGGGGACATGGCGAGCAGTACTTC. This gives the protein CASSLGGGHGEQYF.

This clone was picked up a small number of times. The CDR3 is CASSLQTSGGSYNEQFF. In DNA, the CDR3 is TGTGCCAGCTCACTTCAGACTAGCGGGGGCTCCTACAATGAGCAGTTCTTC. This chain links TRBV18 with TRBJ2-1; TRBD2 aligns across 12 bases. The germline V gene has CDR1 KGHSH and CDR2 LQKENI. CDR3 size: 17 residues. V was pared by 4 bases and J by 0 bases, with 4 bases of the junction left unmatched.

The chain links TRBV6-5 to TRBJ1-5; D not certain. This CDR3 has 14 amino acids. The germline V gene has CDR1 MNHEY and CDR2 SVGAGI. With 0 bases removed from V and 2 bases from J, the gap between germline ends came to 5 bases. Written as DNA, the CDR3 is TGTGCCAGCAGTTACTCGATGGGCAATCAGCCCCAGCATTTT. Translating gives CASSYSMGNQPQHF.

V and J are TRBV10-3 and TRBJ2-1; 9 positions match TRBD2. This CDR3 has 16 residues. The germline gives CDR1 ENHRY, CDR2 SYGVKD. Losses at the gene ends were 2 bases for V and 8 bases for J; bases not matched to a gene: 10. The CDR3 DNA reads TGTGCCATCAGTGAGGCCCCTAGCGGGGTGAGCCATGAGCAGTTCTTC. Translating gives CAISEAPSGVSHEQFF.

J is TRBJ1-6 and V is TRBV11-2; a possible D gene is TRBD1 (5 bases). The CDR3 length is 15 residues. Germline assignment: CDR1 SGHAT and CDR2 FQNNGV. The V and J ends lost 5 bases and 9 bases respectively, with 17 bases between them. CDR3 loop: CASSLRDFPVSPLHF. In DNA, the CDR3 is TGTGCCAGCAGCCTCCGGGACTTCCCAGTTTCACCCCTCCACTTT.

The chain employs TRBV6-5 and TRBJ1-2; no clear D. CDR1 and CDR2 (germline): MNHEY, SVGAGI. V was trimmed by 6 bases and J by 2 bases, leaving 10 bases between them. This CDR3 comprises 13 residues. The chain's CDR3 is CASRGGRNYGYTF. The CDR3 DNA is TGTGCCAGCAGAGGTGGACGGAACTATGGCTACACCTTC.

This chain connects TRBV6-1 to TRBJ2-4; D ambiguous. This CDR3 region has 15 residues. CDR1 and CDR2 (germline): MNHNS, SASEGT. The germline V and J ends were trimmed by 10 bases and 1 base, with 17 bases remaining between them. CDR3: CAILRDPGAKNIQYF. In nucleotides, the CDR3 is TGTGCCATACTAAGGGATCCTGGGGCCAAAAACATTCAGTACTTC.

J is TRBJ1-2 and V is TRBV5-1, with 9 bases identical to TRBD1. This CDR3 has 15 amino acids. With V trimmed by 9 bases and J by 1 base, 10 bases remained unmatched. From germline, CDR1 is SGHRS and CDR2 YFSETQ. The CDR3 nucleotides are TGCGCCACGACACCGGGACAGGGAAATAACTATGGCTACACCTTC. As protein: CATTPGQGNNYGYTF.

The DNA of the CDR3 is TGTGCCAGCTCCCACGGACAGGGGGCTAACCAGCCCCAGCATTTT. This translates into CASSHGQGANQPQHF. This chain connects TRBV18 to TRBJ1-5; 11 positions agree with TRBD1. V lost 6 bases to trimming and J lost 7 bases; unmatched junction nucleotides: 8. The CDR3 spans 15 residues. Germline CDR1 is KGHSH and CDR2 is LQKENI.

This sequence joins TRBV5-6 and TRBJ2-7; TRBD1 aligns across 7 bases. The CDR3 spans 13 residues. Germline-derived CDR1 and CDR2 are SGHDT and YYEEEE. Trimming removed 4 bases from V and 4 bases from J; junction bases left unmatched: 5. CDR3: CASSARQGYEQYF. Here the CDR3 DNA reads TGTGCCAGCAGCGCCAGACAGGGTTACGAGCAGTACTTC.

This chain links TRBV29-1 with TRBJ2-3; 10 nucleotides agree with TRBD1. Looked up from germline, CDR1 is SQVTM and CDR2 is ANQGSEA. CDR3 size: 14 residues. J lost 3 bases, V lost 7 bases, and 7 bases had no gene match. For the CDR3, the DNA is TGCAGCGCCCGGGACAGGGGAGGTACAGATACGCAGTATTTT. It translates to CSARDRGGTDTQYF.

The V call is TRBV11-2, the J call TRBJ1-2; possible D gene TRBD1, 5 bases. CDR1 is SGHAT and CDR2 is FQNNGV in the germline V gene. V was shortened by 1 base and J by 8 bases, with 17 bases between the two germline ends. The CDR3 runs 15 residues. The CDR3 reads CASSLVRMGRDGYTF. In DNA form, the CDR3 reads TGTGCCAGCAGCTTAGTTCGAATGGGGCGCGACGGCTACACCTTC.

CDR3 sequence: CASSYGTGGLETQYF. DNA of the CDR3: TGTGCCAGCAGTTATGGAACGGGGGGTTTGGAGACCCAGTACTTC. This chain joins TRBV6-6 and TRBJ2-5, with TRBD2 matching 7 bases. Per germline, CDR1 MNHNY and CDR2 SVGAGI (reference sequence). The CDR3 runs 15 residues. V lost 3 bases, J lost 5 bases, and 9 bases stayed unmatched.